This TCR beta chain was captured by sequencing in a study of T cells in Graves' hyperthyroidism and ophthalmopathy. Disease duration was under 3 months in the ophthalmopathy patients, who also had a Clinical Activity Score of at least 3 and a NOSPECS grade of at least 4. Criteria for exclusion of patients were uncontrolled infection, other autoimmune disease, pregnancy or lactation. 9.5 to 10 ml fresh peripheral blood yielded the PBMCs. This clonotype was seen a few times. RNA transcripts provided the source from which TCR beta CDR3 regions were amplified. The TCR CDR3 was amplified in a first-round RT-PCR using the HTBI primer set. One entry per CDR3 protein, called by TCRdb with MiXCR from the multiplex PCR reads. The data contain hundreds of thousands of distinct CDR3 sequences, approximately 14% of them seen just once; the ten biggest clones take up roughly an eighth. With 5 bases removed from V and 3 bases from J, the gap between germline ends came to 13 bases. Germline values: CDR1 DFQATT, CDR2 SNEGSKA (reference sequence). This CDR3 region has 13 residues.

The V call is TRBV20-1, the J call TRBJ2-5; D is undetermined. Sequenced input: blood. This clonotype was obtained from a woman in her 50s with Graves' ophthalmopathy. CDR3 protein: CSALFDGKETQYF. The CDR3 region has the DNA TGCAGTGCTCTCTTCGACGGAAAAGAGACCCAGTACTTC.